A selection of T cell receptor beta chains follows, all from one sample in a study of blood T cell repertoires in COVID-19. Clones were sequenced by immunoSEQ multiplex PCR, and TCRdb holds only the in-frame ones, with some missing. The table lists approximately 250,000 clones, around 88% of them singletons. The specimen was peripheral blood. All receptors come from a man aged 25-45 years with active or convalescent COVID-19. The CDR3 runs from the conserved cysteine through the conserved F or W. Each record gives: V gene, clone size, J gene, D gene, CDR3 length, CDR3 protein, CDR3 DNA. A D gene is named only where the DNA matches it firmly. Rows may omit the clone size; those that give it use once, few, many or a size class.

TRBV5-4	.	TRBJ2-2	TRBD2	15	CASSWGTSFAGELFF	TGTGCCAGCAGCTGGGGGACTAGTTTCGCCGGGGAGCTGTTTTTT
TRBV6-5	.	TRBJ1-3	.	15	CASRRDLTAGNTIYF	TGTGCCAGCAGGCGGGACCTTACCGCTGGAAACACCATATATTTT
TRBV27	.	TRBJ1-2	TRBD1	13	CASRGDRVAGYTF	TGTGCCAGCAGAGGGGACAGGGTAGCTGGCTACACCTTC
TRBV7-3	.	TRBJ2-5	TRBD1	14	CASSPTGPGETQYF	TGTGCCAGCAGCCCGACAGGGCCGGGGGAGACCCAGTACTTC
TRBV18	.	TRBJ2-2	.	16	CASSPWRGPDTGELFF	TGTGCCAGCTCACCCTGGAGGGGGCCCGACACCGGGGAGCTGTTTTTT
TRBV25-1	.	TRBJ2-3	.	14	CASSERAVADTQYF	TGTGCCAGCAGTGAGAGGGCAGTGGCAGATACGCAGTATTTT
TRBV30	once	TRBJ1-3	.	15	CAWTIPTGSGNTIYF	TGTGCCTGGACAATACCCACGGGCTCTGGAAACACCATATATTTT
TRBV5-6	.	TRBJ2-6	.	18	CASSFQGIVGSGANVLTF	TGTGCCAGCAGCTTTCAGGGTATCGTCGGCTCTGGGGCCAACGTCCTGACTTTC
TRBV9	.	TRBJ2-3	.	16	CASSVGAGANTDTQYF	TGTGCCAGCAGCGTAGGGGCGGGGGCGAACACAGATACGCAGTATTTT
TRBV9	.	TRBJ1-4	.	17	CASSPRGLVGGNEKLFF	TGTGCCAGCAGCCCACGAGGATTGGTAGGGGGAAATGAAAAACTGTTTTTT
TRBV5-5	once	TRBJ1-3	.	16	CASSLDPFAGLAPIYF	TGTGCCAGCAGCTTGGATCCCTTTGCAGGGCTTGCTCCCATATATTTT
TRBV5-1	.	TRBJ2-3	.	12	CASSIYTDTQYF	TGCGCCAGCAGCATCTACACAGATACGCAGTATTTT
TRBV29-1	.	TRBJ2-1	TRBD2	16	CSVEALLAGGTNEQFF	TGCAGCGTTGAAGCCCTCCTAGCGGGGGGTACCAATGAGCAGTTCTTC
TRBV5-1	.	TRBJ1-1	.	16	CASSTGPDGLNTEAFF	TGCGCCAGCAGTACAGGCCCCGACGGATTGAACACTGAAGCTTTCTTT
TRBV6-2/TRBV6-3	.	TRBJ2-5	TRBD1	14	CASSPPGTEETQYF	TGTGCCAGCAGTCCACCCGGGACAGAGGAGACCCAGTACTTC
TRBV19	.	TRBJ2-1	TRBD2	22	CASSIGLLAGGLIKGSYNEQFF	TGTGCCAGTAGTATAGGTCTACTAGCGGGGGGGCTAATTAAGGGGTCCTACAATGAGCAGTTCTTC
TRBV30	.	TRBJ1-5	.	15	CAWSEQGGESEPQHF	TGTGCCTGGAGTGAGCAGGGTGGGGAATCGGAGCCCCAGCATTTT
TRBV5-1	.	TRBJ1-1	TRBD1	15	CASSLIDRDDTEAFF	TGCGCCAGCAGCTTGATTGACAGGGATGACACTGAAGCTTTCTTT
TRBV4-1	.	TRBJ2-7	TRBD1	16	CASSQEPWGQSYEQYF	TGCGCCAGCAGCCAAGAACCTTGGGGACAGTCCTACGAGCAGTACTTC
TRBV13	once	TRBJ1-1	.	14	CASSFGEMNTEAFF	TGTGCCAGCAGCTTCGGGGAAATGAACACTGAAGCTTTCTTT
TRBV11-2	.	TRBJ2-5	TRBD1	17	CASSLDRGQGQGETQYF	TGTGCCAGCAGCTTAGATCGGGGACAGGGGCAAGGGGAGACCCAGTACTTC
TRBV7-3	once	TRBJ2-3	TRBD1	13	CASAQGVSDTQYF	TGTGCCAGCGCCCAGGGGGTGTCAGATACGCAGTATTTT
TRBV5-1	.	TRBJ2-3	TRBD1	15	CASNRDSKSTDTQYF	TGCGCCAGCAACCGGGACAGTAAGAGCACAGATACGCAGTATTTT
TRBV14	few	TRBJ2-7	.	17	CASSQKTGTRFAYEQYF	TGTGCCAGCAGCCAAAAGACCGGAACTAGGTTTGCCTACGAGCAGTACTTC
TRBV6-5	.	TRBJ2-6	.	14	CAAAQRTGANVLTF	TGTGCCGCGGCCCAACGAACTGGGGCCAACGTCCTGACTTTC
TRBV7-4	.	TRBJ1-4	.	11	CASSLFELLFF	TGTGCCAGCAGCTTATTCGAGCTTCTGTTTTTT
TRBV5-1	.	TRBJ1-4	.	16	CASSLGSYATNEKLFF	TGCGCCAGCAGCTTGGGCAGTTATGCAACTAATGAAAAACTGTTTTTT
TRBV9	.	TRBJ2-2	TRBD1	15	CASSLQGIGTGELFF	TGTGCCAGCAGTCTACAGGGGATTGGCACCGGGGAGCTGTTTTTT
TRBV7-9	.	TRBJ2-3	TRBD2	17	CASSPSRLAGAADTQYF	TGTGCCAGCAGCCCAAGTAGACTAGCGGGGGCGGCAGATACGCAGTATTTT
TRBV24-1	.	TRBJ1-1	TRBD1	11	CATSQSKDRGF	TGTGCCACCAGTCAATCCAAGGACAGGGGCTTT
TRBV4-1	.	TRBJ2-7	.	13	CASSQEFTGQQYF	TGCGCCAGCAGCCAAGAATTTACAGGACAGCAGTACTTC
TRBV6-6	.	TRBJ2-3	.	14	CASSQGGSTDTQYF	TGTGCCAGCAGCCAGGGGGGCTCCACAGATACGCAGTATTTT
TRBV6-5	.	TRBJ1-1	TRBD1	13	CASKMTGTTEAFF	TGTGCCAGCAAGATGACAGGGACCACTGAAGCTTTCTTT
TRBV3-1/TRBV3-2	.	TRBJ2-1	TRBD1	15	CASSPRTGSDNEQFF	TGTGCCAGCAGCCCAAGGACAGGGTCAGACAATGAGCAGTTCTTC
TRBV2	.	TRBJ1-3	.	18	CASSSRDPRGGSGNTIYF	TGTGCCAGCAGTTCCCGGGACCCCCGGGGAGGATCTGGAAACACCATATATTTT
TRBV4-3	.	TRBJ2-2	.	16	CASSQVQGPYTGELFF	TGCGCCAGCAGCCAAGTTCAGGGGCCTTACACCGGGGAGCTGTTTTTT
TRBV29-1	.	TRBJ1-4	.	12	CSVSRQEEKLFF	TGCAGCGTTTCTAGACAGGAGGAAAAACTGTTTTTT
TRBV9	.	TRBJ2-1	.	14	CASSVTSSYNEQFF	TGTGCCAGCAGCGTGACTAGCTCCTACAATGAGCAGTTCTTC
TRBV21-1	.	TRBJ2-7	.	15	CASSNQRQGIYEQYF	TGTGCCAGCAGCAACCAACGACAGGGAATCTACGAGCAGTACTTC
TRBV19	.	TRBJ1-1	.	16	CASTSQGQVMNTEAFF	TGTGCCAGTACGTCCCAGGGGCAAGTAATGAACACTGAAGCTTTCTTT
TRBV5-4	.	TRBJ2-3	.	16	CASSLGGAQGTDTQYF	TGTGCCAGCAGCCTCGGCGGGGCGCAGGGCACAGATACGCAGTATTTT
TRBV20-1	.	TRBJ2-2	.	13	CSASGAGTGELFF	TGCAGTGCTAGTGGGGCAGGCACCGGGGAGCTGTTTTTT
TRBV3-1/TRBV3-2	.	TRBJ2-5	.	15	CASSQGVSAQETQYF	TGTGCCAGCAGCCAAGGGGTTAGCGCCCAAGAGACCCAGTACTTC